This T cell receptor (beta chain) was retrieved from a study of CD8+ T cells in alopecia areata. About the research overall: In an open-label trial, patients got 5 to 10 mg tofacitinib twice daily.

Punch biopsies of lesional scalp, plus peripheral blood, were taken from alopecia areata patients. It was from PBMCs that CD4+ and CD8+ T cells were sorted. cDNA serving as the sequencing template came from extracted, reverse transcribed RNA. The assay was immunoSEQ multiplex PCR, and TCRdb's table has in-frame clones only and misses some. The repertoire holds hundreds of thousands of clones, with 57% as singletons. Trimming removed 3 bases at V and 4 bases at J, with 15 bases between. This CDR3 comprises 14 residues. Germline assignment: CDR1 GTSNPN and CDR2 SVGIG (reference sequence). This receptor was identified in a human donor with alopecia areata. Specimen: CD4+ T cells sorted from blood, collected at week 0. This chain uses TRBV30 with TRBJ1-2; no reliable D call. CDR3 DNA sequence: TGTGCCTGGAGCCAACAACATTCCGGCTATGGCTACACCTTC. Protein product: CAWSQQHSGYGYTF. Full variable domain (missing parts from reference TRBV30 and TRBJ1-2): SQTIHQWPATLVQPVGSPLSLECTVEGTSNPNLYWYRQAAGRGLQLLFYSVGIGQISSEVPQNLSASRPQDRQFILSSKKLLLSDSGFYLCAWSQQHSGYGYTFGSGTRLTVV.